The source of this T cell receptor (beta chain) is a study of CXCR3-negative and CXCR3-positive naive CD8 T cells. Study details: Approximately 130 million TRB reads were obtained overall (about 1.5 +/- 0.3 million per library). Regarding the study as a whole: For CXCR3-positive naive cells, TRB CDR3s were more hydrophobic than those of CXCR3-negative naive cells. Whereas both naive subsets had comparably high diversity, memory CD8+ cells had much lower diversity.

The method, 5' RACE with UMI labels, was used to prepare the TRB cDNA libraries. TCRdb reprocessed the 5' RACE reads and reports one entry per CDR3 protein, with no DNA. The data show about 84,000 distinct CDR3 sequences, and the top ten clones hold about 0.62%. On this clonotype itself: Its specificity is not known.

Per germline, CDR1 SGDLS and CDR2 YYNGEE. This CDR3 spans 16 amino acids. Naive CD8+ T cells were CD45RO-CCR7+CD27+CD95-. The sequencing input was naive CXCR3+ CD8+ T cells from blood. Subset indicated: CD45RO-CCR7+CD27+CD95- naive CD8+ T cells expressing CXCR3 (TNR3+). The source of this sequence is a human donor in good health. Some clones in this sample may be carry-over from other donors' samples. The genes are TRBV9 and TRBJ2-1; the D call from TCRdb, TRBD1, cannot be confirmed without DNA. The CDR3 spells CASSPWKGMRDNEQFF.